The 30 T cell receptor beta chains below all came from one sample that was sequenced in a study of blood T cells in healthy people across ages. Primed by a sample-barcoded 5' primer and a J-beta primer mix, a second PCR proceeded for roughly 6 to 12 cycles. A single record per CDR3 protein comes from TCRdb applying MiXCR to the 5' RACE reads. The sample consists of about 2 million distinct CDR3 sequences, approximately 50% of them appearing once. Source material: blood. These receptors all stem from a woman in her forties in good health.

The rearrangement uses TRBV20-1 and TRBJ2-5; perhaps TRBD2 as D (7 bases). This CDR3 is built from 16 residues. CDR1 DFQATT and CDR2 SNEGSKA come from the germline V gene (reference sequence). V lost 2 bases to trimming and J lost 1 base, with 17 bases between them. The chain's CDR3 is CSARRGNGGIQETQYF. The CDR3 bases are TGCAGTGCTAGAAGGGGGAACGGGGGGATCCAAGAGACCCAGTACTTC.

This clonotype was seen just once. The rearrangement uses TRBV7-9 and TRBJ1-2; D is ambiguous. Germline assignment: CDR1 SEHNR and CDR2 FQNEAQ (reference sequence). The CDR3 length is 12 residues. Deletions cut 5 bases from V and 6 bases from J, with 10 bases between. This chain's CDR3 is CASSRPVDGYTF. The CDR3 DNA sequence: TGTGCCAGCAGCAGGCCCGTGGATGGCTACACCTTC.

The table lists this clonotype with a few counts. V usage is TRBV19 and J usage is TRBJ2-1, with 9 positions matching TRBD1. There are 14 residues in the CDR3. The germline V gene has CDR1 LNHDA and CDR2 SQIVND (reference sequence). The junction had 6 bases not matched to a gene; V was cut back by 3 bases and J by 9 bases. CDR3 nucleotides: TGTGCCAGTAGTATGGGACAGGGTGTTGGTGAGCAGTTCTTC. It codes for CASSMGQGVGEQFF.

This clonotype has only a few counts. V and J are TRBV7-9 and TRBJ2-5; TRBD2 might be the D (5 bases). The CDR3 is 16 amino acids. V lost 5 bases to trimming and J lost 2 bases, with 18 bases between them. Germline-derived CDR1 and CDR2 are SEHNR and FQNEAQ (reference sequence). Here the CDR3 reads CASSRESGRVQETQYF. DNA of the CDR3: TGTGCCAGCAGCCGAGAATCCGGGCGGGTACAAGAGACCCAGTACTTC.

The chain combines TRBV4-3 with TRBJ1-2, with D possibly matching TRBD1 (6 bases). Germline values: CDR1 LGHNA, CDR2 YSLEER. V was pared by 0 bases and J by 0 bases, with 17 bases between. CDR3 length: 18 amino acids. In DNA, the CDR3 is TGCGCCAGCAGCCAAGACCCTCCCTGGACAGTAACTAACTATGGCTACACCTTC. Protein: CASSQDPPWTVTNYGYTF.

This sequence joins TRBV24-1 and TRBJ1-5; unclear D gene. Trimming pared 3 bases from V and 0 bases from J, leaving 8 bases between. CDR1 KGHDR and CDR2 SFDVKD come from the germline V gene. This CDR3 is 15 amino acids long. The CDR3 loop reads CATSDNELSNQPQHF. For the CDR3, the DNA is TGTGCCACCAGTGATAACGAGCTTAGCAATCAGCCCCAGCATTTT.

The chain employs TRBV9 and TRBJ2-1; a weak D match, TRBD2 (6 bases). This CDR3 is 14 amino acids long. Looked up from germline, CDR1 is SGDLS and CDR2 is YYNGEE. The V end lost 3 bases, the J end lost 7 bases, and 14 bases lay between the germline ends. Written as DNA, the CDR3 is TGTGCCAGCAGCGCTTCTACGGGGGTAAATGAGCAGTTCTTC. This codes for CASSASTGVNEQFF. The full variable domain, rest sourced from reference TRBV9 and TRBJ2-1, is DSGVTQTPKHLITATGQRVTLRCSPRSGDLSVYWYQQSLDQGLQFLIQYYNGEERAKGNILERFSAQQFPDLHSELNLSSLELGDSALYFCASSASTGVNEQFFGPGTRLTVL.

This clonotype was counted between two and nine times. The rearrangement uses TRBV7-2 and TRBJ2-5, with D uncertain. Germline lookup yields CDR1 SGHTA and CDR2 FQGNSA. V lost 5 bases and J lost 4, with 14 bases in between. This CDR3 is built from 14 residues. CDR3 coding DNA: TGTGCCAGCAGCCCCAGGTTACCCACAGAGACCCAGTACTTC. Translating it yields CASSPRLPTETQYF.

This chain uses TRBV28 with TRBJ1-1; D might be TRBD1 (6 bases). V was clipped by 3 bases and J by 1 base, with 24 bases between them. Per the germline V gene, CDR1 is MDHEN and CDR2 is SYDVKM. The CDR3 is 19 residues long. The CDR3 DNA is TGTGCCAGCAGTTTTCGGCTTATAGTAACAGGGAAGGCGAACACTGAAGCTTTCTTT. Its translation is CASSFRLIVTGKANTEAFF.

This chain connects TRBV7-2 to TRBJ2-1, with a possible D match to TRBD2 (7 bases). Per the germline V gene, CDR1 is SGHTA and CDR2 is FQGNSA. Trimming stripped 2 bases from V and 7 bases from J, with 15 bases between. The CDR3 sequence is 15 residues long. The CDR3, as DNA: TGTGCCAGCAGCTTATTAGGGGGGGGCGTGAATGAGCAGTTCTTC. Its protein is CASSLLGGGVNEQFF.

The V call is TRBV11-3, the J call TRBJ2-1; 7 bases line up with TRBD2. V shed 1 base and J 7 bases; nucleotides not matched to a gene: 7. This CDR3 spans 15 amino acids. Germline loops: CDR1 SGHNT, CDR2 YENEEA. In DNA, the CDR3 is TGTGCCAGCAGCTTAGGTGATTGGGGAGGGAATGAGCAGTTCTTC. Protein sequence: CASSLGDWGGNEQFF.

V is TRBV5-1 and J is TRBJ1-1, with 10 bases aligning to TRBD1. Germline CDR1 SGHRS, CDR2 YFSETQ. This CDR3 is 15 amino acids long. Trimming at V came to 5 bases and at J to 3 bases, leaving 7 bases not matched to a gene. DNA for the CDR3: TGCGCCAGCAGGCCGACAGGGGGCCTCGACACTGAAGCTTTCTTT. Amino acids: CASRPTGGLDTEAFF. Using reference TRBV5-1 and TRBJ1-1 for the parts outside the CDR3, the full variable domain is KAGVTQTPRYLIKTRGQQVTLSCSPISGHRSVSWYQQTPGQGLQFLFEYFSETQRNKGNFPGRFSGRQFSNSRSEMNVSTLELGDSALYLCASRPTGGLDTEAFFGQGTRLTVV.

A few counts support this clonotype. This chain uses TRBV15 with TRBJ1-2; TRBD1 might be the D (6 bases). The germline CDR1 and CDR2 sequences are LNHNV and YYDKDF (reference sequence). With 3 bases removed from V and 8 bases from J, the gap between germline ends came to 13 bases. The CDR3 has 13 amino acids. CDR3 amino acids: CATSRGPGEGYTF. CDR3 DNA sequence: TGTGCCACCAGCAGGGGCCCAGGGGAAGGCTACACCTTC.

This clonotype was recorded a few times. The gene calls are TRBV4-1 and TRBJ1-4; a possible D gene is TRBD1 (5 bases). CDR3 length: 16 amino acids. V lost 1 base and J lost 3, with 12 bases in between. CDR1 is MGHRA, CDR2 YSYEKL, per germline. This chain's CDR3 is CASSQVVRDPNEKLFF. In DNA, the CDR3 is TGCGCCAGCAGCCAAGTGGTCCGGGACCCTAATGAAAAACTGTTTTTT.

This clonotype was seen once. The J gene is TRBJ2-7, the V gene TRBV28; D might be TRBD1 or TRBD2, each matching 6 bases. The CDR3 covers 15 residues. Germline loops: CDR1 MDHEN, CDR2 SYDVKM. V was trimmed by 5 bases and J by 4 bases, leaving 18 bases between them. CDR3 sequence (DNA): TGTGCCAGCAGTCCGTATAAGGGGGGCGGGTACGAGCAGTACTTC. This codes for CASSPYKGGGYEQYF.

This clonotype was counted many times. CDR3 loop: CSVEDGGPYNEQFF. CDR3 DNA: TGCAGCGTTGAAGACGGGGGTCCCTACAATGAGCAGTTCTTC. The chain links TRBV29-1 to TRBJ2-1, with D possibly being TRBD2 (6 bases). Germline CDR1 reads SQVTM; CDR2 reads ANQGSEA. V lost 0 bases to trimming and J lost 2 bases, with 8 bases between them. The CDR3 contains 14 residues.

V and J are TRBV3-1 and TRBJ1-2, with 8 nucleotides matching TRBD1. Trimming at V came to 1 base and at J to 7 bases, leaving 5 bases not matched to a gene. Germline V gene lookup returns CDR1 LGHDT and CDR2 YNNKEL (reference sequence). The CDR3 runs 14 residues. The CDR3 DNA is TGTGCCAGCAGCCAAGGAGTACAGGGGGGTGGCTACACCTTC. This encodes CASSQGVQGGGYTF.

This chain uses TRBV6-2 or TRBV6-3 with TRBJ2-4, with 9 bases identical to TRBD1. V shed 2 bases, J shed 8 bases, and the junction held 10 bases outside the gene matches. The CDR3 has 16 amino acids. The germline V gene encodes CDR1 MNHEY and CDR2 SVGEGT. CDR3 residues: CASSYAMGDREDIQYF. The CDR3 region has the DNA TGTGCCAGCAGTTACGCCATGGGGGACAGGGAGGACATTCAGTACTTC.

This clonotype was counted between two and nine times. The chain combines TRBV28 with TRBJ2-1, with a possible D match to TRBD2 (6 bases). Germline-derived CDR1 and CDR2 are MDHEN and SYDVKM. The CDR3 totals 15 residues. Trimming left V 3 bases short and J 8 bases short, with 17 bases between. DNA for the CDR3: TGTGCCAGCAGTTTCTCGGCGGTCGGGGACTATGAGCAGTTCTTC. Protein: CASSFSAVGDYEQFF.

The genes are TRBV9 and TRBJ2-5, with 8 bases that match TRBD2. The V segment lost 4 bases and the J segment 13 bases; nucleotides outside the gene matches: 15. The CDR3 has 14 amino acids. Germline CDR1 reads SGDLS; CDR2 reads YYNGEE. CDR3 protein: CASSPPGGDKLLYF. CDR3 DNA: TGTGCCAGCAGCCCCCCGGGGGGGGATAAACTCTTGTACTTC.

The V call is TRBV5-1, the J call TRBJ2-3, with 7 bases matching TRBD1. The CDR3 has 15 amino acids. The trim removed 0 bases at V and 5 bases at J, leaving 6 bases unmatched. Germline CDR1 reads SGHRS; CDR2 reads YFSETQ. CDR3: CASSLDGAGGDTQYF. CDR3 coding DNA: TGCGCCAGCAGCTTGGATGGGGCAGGGGGAGATACGCAGTATTTT.

The rearrangement links TRBV24-1 to TRBJ2-3; D possibly matches TRBD1 or TRBD2 (6 bases each). The CDR3 has 15 residues. Between the trimmed V and J ends, which lost 5 bases and 3 bases, there was a span of 14 bases. Germline CDR1 reads KGHDR; CDR2 reads SFDVKD. This CDR3 reads CATSGLGGLTDTQYF. The CDR3 coding sequence is TGTGCCACCAGTGGCTTGGGGGGCCTGACAGATACGCAGTATTTT.

CDR3 protein: CASSVGTAFSYEQYF. In nucleotides, the CDR3 is TGTGCCAGCAGCGTCGGGACAGCGTTCTCCTACGAGCAGTACTTC. The chain carries TRBV9 and TRBJ2-7, with TRBD1 identical over 7 bases. This CDR3 comprises 15 residues. CDR1 is SGDLS, CDR2 YYNGEE, per germline. V lost 2 bases, J lost 0 bases, and 5 bases stayed unmatched.

The J gene is TRBJ1-2, the V gene TRBV6-5; D gene ambiguous. This CDR3 contains 13 residues. The germline V and J ends were trimmed by 2 bases and 8 bases, with 12 bases remaining between them. The V gene's germline CDR1 is MNHEY and CDR2 SVGAGI. CDR3 loop: CASSYEVMGGYTF. Written as DNA, the CDR3 is TGTGCCAGCAGTTACGAGGTTATGGGAGGCTACACCTTC.

With regard to this clonotype: A read error may produce the germline difference seen at one junction end. The J gene is TRBJ2-1, the V gene TRBV29-1; the D is unclear. Germline loops: CDR1 SQVTM, CDR2 ANQGSEA. This CDR3 contains 14 residues. This CDR3 is CSVFTPNSHNEQFF. DNA of the CDR3: TGCAGCGTTTTCACGCCCAACTCCCACAATGAGCAGTTCTTC.

This rearrangement joins TRBV7-2 to TRBJ1-1, with 8 positions matching TRBD1. This CDR3 spans 18 amino acids. CDR1 is SGHTA, CDR2 FQGNSA, per germline. V lost 3 bases to trimming and J lost 6 bases; unmatched junction nucleotides: 18. CDR3 loop: CASSFRGQRGGQGPEAFF. DNA for the CDR3: TGTGCCAGCAGCTTCCGGGGGCAACGCGGAGGACAGGGCCCTGAAGCTTTCTTT.

This clonotype was detected only a few times. The chain is built from TRBV7-9 and TRBJ2-3; D unresolved. The CDR3 length is 11 residues. CDR1 is SEHNR and CDR2 is FQNEAQ in the germline V gene (reference sequence). CDR3 amino acids: CASPLGDTQYF. The CDR3 nucleotides read TGTGCTTCTCCCCTGGGGGATACGCAGTATTTT.

V gene TRBV6-6 combines with J gene TRBJ2-7; 8 bases agree with TRBD1. Germline CDR1 is MNHNY and CDR2 is SVGAGI (reference sequence). The CDR3 is 13 residues long. Losses at the gene ends were 5 bases for V and 5 bases for J; bases not matched to a gene: 5. CDR3 sequence: CASSDRGIDEQYF. Here the CDR3 DNA reads TGTGCCAGCAGTGACAGGGGTATCGACGAGCAGTACTTC.

This clonotype was counted only a few times. This chain joins TRBV29-1 and TRBJ2-3; D remains ambiguous. Trimming stripped 3 bases from V and 2 bases from J, with 15 bases between. The CDR3 contains 15 residues. Germline V gene lookup returns CDR1 SQVTM and CDR2 ANQGSEA. CDR3: CSVETSSSFTDTQYF. The CDR3 DNA follows: TGCAGCGTTGAGACTTCTTCATCATTCACAGATACGCAGTATTTT.

V usage is TRBV24-1 and J usage is TRBJ1-5; D is perhaps TRBD1 (5 bases). The V gene lost 4 bases and the J gene lost 4 bases, with 7 bases spanning the gap. The V gene's germline CDR1 is KGHDR and CDR2 SFDVKD. This CDR3 has 13 amino acids. The CDR3 DNA reads as TGTGCCACCAGTGAAGCAGGGAATCAGCCCCAGCATTTT. Translated, it gives CATSEAGNQPQHF.